These 29 T cell receptor beta chains originate from one sample sequenced in a study of T cell clonality in common variable immunodeficiency. TCRdb's copy holds only in-frame clones and misses some; the assay was immunoSEQ multiplex PCR. The sample is made up of roughly 70,000 clones, none counted only once. Material for sequencing was peripheral blood mononuclear cells. Receptors were obtained from a person aged 18-70 years in good health.

This clone was seen repeatedly, ten times or more. Read sequence stops 3 residues before the CDR3 end, and the germline J gene provides the missing end. V is TRBV19 and J is TRBJ2-1, with D perhaps TRBD1 (5 bases). Between the trimmed V and J ends, which lost 6 bases and 0 bases, there was a span of 12 bases. CDR1 is LNHDA, CDR2 SQIVND, per germline (reference sequence). CDR3 length: 15 amino acids. The CDR3 spells CASRITGGSYNEQFF. The sequenced part of the CDR3 DNA is TGTGCCAGTAGGATTACAGGTGGCTCCTACAATGAG.

This clone appeared many times. The read ends 3 residues early relative to the CDR3; the germline J gene fills the gap. The chain employs TRBV20-1 and TRBJ2-3; weak D call: TRBD1 (6 bases). Trimming shortened V by 7 bases and J by 0 bases, and 17 bases separated the two germline ends. CDR1 and CDR2 from the germline V gene are DFQATT and SNEGSKA (reference sequence). The CDR3 runs 15 residues. CDR3 amino acids: CSGGHGAPSTDTQYF. CDR3 bases read: TGCAGTGGGGGACACGGAGCCCCTAGCACAGATACG.

This clone was counted at least ten times. Read coverage stops 3 residues before the CDR3 terminus; the germline J gene supplies the remainder. This rearrangement joins TRBV4-1 to TRBJ2-4, with a weak D call TRBD2 (5 bases). Trimming cost V 1 base and J 0 bases, with 10 bases left between them. This CDR3 is 16 amino acids long. Per germline, CDR1 MGHRA and CDR2 YSYEKL. The chain's CDR3 is CASSQVTGLAKNIQYF. The covered CDR3 bases are TGCGCCAGCAGCCAAGTTACGGGGTTAGCCAAAAACATT.

In this sample, this clone turned up many times. The CDR3 end lies 3 residues beyond the end of the read and is filled in from the germline J gene. The rearrangement uses TRBV18 and TRBJ2-3, with 11 bases matching TRBD2. CDR3 size: 17 residues. Germline assignment: CDR1 KGHSH and CDR2 LQKENI. Trimming at V came to 6 bases and at J to 2 bases, leaving 10 bases not matched to a gene. This CDR3 is CASSPPIAGGITDTQYF. The sequenced part of the CDR3 DNA is TGTGCCAGCTCCCCCCCCATAGCGGGGGGGATCACAGATACG.

This clone was recorded at least ten times. CDR3: CASRTLQRSGANVLTF. The part of the CDR3 DNA that was read is TGTGCCAGTAGAACTCTCCAGCGCTCTGGGGCCAACGTC. V usage is TRBV19 and J usage is TRBJ2-6; no clear D. The read finishes 3 residues shy of the CDR3 end, and the germline J gene is used to complete it. The germline V and J ends were trimmed by 6 bases and 0 bases, with 12 bases remaining between them. CDR3 length equals 16 residues. The germline gives CDR1 LNHDA, CDR2 SQIVND (reference sequence).

The sample holds many counts of this clone. The read finishes 3 residues shy of the CDR3 end, and the germline J gene is used to complete it. V is TRBV2 and J is TRBJ2-6, with D unclear. The CDR3 spans 14 residues. Germline CDR1 reads SNHLY; CDR2 reads FYNNEI. Trimming shortened V by 2 bases and J by 2 bases, and 4 bases separated the two germline ends. CDR3 DNA (partial): TGTGCCAGCAGTGAATCTGCTGGGGCCAACGTC. It codes for CASSESAGANV. From start to end, the CDR3 is CASSESAGANVLTF.

This clone was detected many times. The read terminates 3 residues ahead of where the CDR3 ends, so the germline J gene completes it. This chain links TRBV9 with TRBJ1-2; weak D call: TRBD1 (5 bases). Between the trimmed V and J ends, which lost 0 bases and 4 bases, there was a span of 13 bases. CDR1 is SGDLS, CDR2 YYNGEE, per germline. The CDR3 sequence is 15 residues long. The CDR3 DNA, read in part, is TGTGCCAGCAGCGTAGCTGAGGGGCGACCCTATGGC. Protein product: CASSVAEGRPYG. The entire CDR3 protein reads CASSVAEGRPYGYTF.

A remark on this clone: Since a far larger clone is one base different, this is likely a read error. The CDR3 is cut off 3 residues early in the read; its end comes from the germline J gene. This chain joins TRBV30 and TRBJ2-3; maybe TRBD2 (5 bases). The V end lost 0 bases, the J end lost 1 base, and 5 bases lay between the germline ends. CDR1 is GTSNPN, CDR2 SVGIG, per germline (reference sequence). The CDR3 runs 13 residues. CDR3 DNA, as far as it was read: TGTGCCTGGAGTGTCGGGGGCACAGATACG. Translation: CAWSVGGTDT. The complete CDR3 sequence is CAWSVGGTDTQYF.

This clone was seen at least ten times. The DNA ends 3 residues before the CDR3 does, and the rest of the CDR3 is filled in from the germline J gene. The rearrangement links TRBV30 to TRBJ2-7; 8 bases align to TRBD2. The J segment lost 2 bases and the V segment lost 5 bases, leaving 2 bases of the junction unmatched. The CDR3 has 12 amino acids. Looked up from germline, CDR1 is GTSNPN and CDR2 is SVGIG (reference sequence). The covered CDR3 bases are TGTGCCTGGGCTAGCGGGCCCTACGAG. It codes for CAWASGPYE. The full CDR3 reads CAWASGPYEQYF.

This clone was counted only a few times. The observed sequence ends 3 residues before the CDR3 terminus, with the missing tail filled in from the germline J gene. The genes are TRBV5-6 and TRBJ2-5; 7 positions agree with TRBD1. The trim removed 1 base at V and 5 bases at J, leaving 2 bases unmatched. Per germline, CDR1 SGHDT and CDR2 YYEEEE. The CDR3 sequence is 13 residues long. The sequenced CDR3 bases are TGTGCCAGCAGCTTGAGGGGGCAGGAGACC. Encoded protein: CASSLRGQET. The entire CDR3 is CASSLRGQETQYF.

This clone was counted at least ten times. Coverage ceases 3 residues before the CDR3 finishes, and the germline J gene fills in the end. This chain links TRBV20-1 with TRBJ1-2; D unresolved. The CDR3 is 15 amino acids. Germline assignment: CDR1 DFQATT and CDR2 SNEGSKA (reference sequence). This CDR3 is CSARDLGRQSGGYTF. CDR3 bases read: TGCAGTGCTAGAGATTTAGGCAGGCAATCGGGGGGC.

This clone was seen ten or more times. The DNA ends 3 residues before the CDR3 does, and the rest of the CDR3 is filled in from the germline J gene. The rearrangement joins TRBV11-3 to TRBJ2-2, with D possibly TRBD2 on 5 matching bases. CDR3 size: 12 residues. V gave up 5 bases and J gave up 7 bases, with 8 bases separating them. Germline V gene sequence: CDR1 SGHNT, CDR2 YENEEA. CDR3 region: CASSPGYGELFF. Incomplete CDR3 DNA: TGTGCCAGCAGCCCGGGGTACGGGGAG.

The sample holds many counts of this clone. The read ends 3 residues early relative to the CDR3; the germline J gene fills the gap. The chain links TRBV20-1 to TRBJ2-5; TRBD1 might be the D (7 bases). The CDR3 covers 14 residues. Deletions cut 6 bases from V and 2 bases from J, with 16 bases between. CDR1 and CDR2 from the germline V gene are DFQATT and SNEGSKA (reference sequence). The sequenced part of the CDR3 DNA is TGCAGTGCCGCCCGCGGGACAGCACAAGAGACC. Residues: CSAARGTAQET. The CDR3 as a whole reads CSAARGTAQETQYF.

This clone was seen repeatedly, ten times or more. The read ends 3 residues before the CDR3 terminus; that terminus is restored from the germline J gene. The chain joins TRBV2 to TRBJ1-1; no clear D. V lost 8 bases and J lost 6, with 7 bases in between. Germline V lookup: CDR1 SNHLY, CDR2 FYNNEI. The CDR3 is made up of 10 amino acids. CDR3 bases read: TGTGCCAGCGCCGGTCCTGAA. Amino acids: CASAGPE. The full CDR3 protein is CASAGPEAFF.

This clone was seen many times. The missing CDR3 end, 3 residues past where the read stops, is filled in from the germline J gene. The chain recombines TRBV19 with TRBJ1-2, with TRBD1 matching 12 bases. CDR1 is LNHDA, CDR2 SQIVND, per germline (reference sequence). This CDR3 contains 18 residues. V trimming: 6 bases; J trimming: 0 bases; junction bases outside the gene matches: 11. The CDR3 bases that were read are TGTGCCAGTAGCCCCTCCGGGACAGGGGGCAAGGCTAACTATGGC. Protein product: CASSPSGTGGKANYG. The whole CDR3 sequence reads CASSPSGTGGKANYGYTF.

There are many counts of this clone. The read comes to an end 3 residues before the CDR3 does, leaving the germline J gene to fill in the end. This chain uses TRBV20-1 with TRBJ2-1, with 8 bases matching TRBD1. Germline V gene data show CDR1 as DFQATT and CDR2 as SNEGSKA (reference sequence). CDR3 length: 13 residues. V trimming: 2 bases; J trimming: 8 bases; junction bases outside the gene matches: 5. CDR3 loop: CSARQGARDEQFF. The CDR3 bases that were read are TGCAGTGCTAGACAGGGGGCGCGGGATGAG.

This clone was recorded many times. Sequencing ends 3 residues short of the CDR3 end; the germline J gene provides the rest. V usage is TRBV9 and J usage is TRBJ2-1; 10 bases map to TRBD1. The trim removed 0 bases at V and 9 bases at J, leaving 9 bases unmatched. CDR3 length equals 16 residues. The germline CDR1 and CDR2 sequences are SGDLS and YYNGEE. CDR3 DNA (partial): TGTGCCAGCAGCGTAGAGGGACAGGGGCCGGGGGGTGAG. Amino acids: CASSVEGQGPGGE. The whole CDR3 sequence reads CASSVEGQGPGGEQFF.

This clone showed up many times. The read ends 3 residues before the CDR3 terminus; that terminus is restored from the germline J gene. The chain recombines TRBV2 with TRBJ2-7; possibly TRBD2 for D (6 bases). The CDR3 contains 13 residues. CDR1 and CDR2 (germline): SNHLY, FYNNEI. V was pared by 8 bases and J by 0 bases, with 11 bases between. The CDR3 protein is CASRDWHSYEQYF. The CDR3 bases that were read are TGTGCCAGCCGGGACTGGCACTCCTACGAG.

This clone was observed at least ten times. The CDR3 extends 3 residues past the end of the read, so its final part is completed from the germline J gene. The chain recombines TRBV7-9 with TRBJ1-1, with 7 positions matching TRBD1. Germline CDR1 and CDR2: SEHNR and FQNEAQ (reference sequence). The V and J ends lost 4 bases and 3 bases, in that order; junction bases with no gene match: 5. CDR3 size: 14 residues. The covered CDR3 bases are TGTGCCAGCAGCTGGAGACAGGGAGACACTGAA. Translated: CASSWRQGDTE. The full-length CDR3 reads as CASSWRQGDTEAFF.

By its share, this clone is medium-sized. The read stops 3 residues short of the end of the CDR3; the missing end is completed from the germline J gene. The chain combines TRBV6-1 with TRBJ2-7, with 11 bases aligning to TRBD2. The CDR3 extends over 15 amino acids. Germline CDR1 reads MNHNS; CDR2 reads SASEGT. Trimming removed 3 bases from V and 1 base from J; junction bases left unmatched: 2. The sequenced CDR3 bases are TGTGCCAGCAGTGACACTAGCGGGAGTTCCTACGAG. Translated: CASSDTSGSSYE. The full CDR3 sequence reads CASSDTSGSSYEQYF.

This clone was observed at least ten times. The read ends 3 residues early relative to the CDR3; the germline J gene fills the gap. The gene calls are TRBV12-3 or TRBV12-4 and TRBJ1-2; D is perhaps TRBD1 (5 bases). The CDR3 sequence is 14 residues long. The V and J ends lost 5 bases and 3 bases respectively, with 13 bases between them. The CDR3 DNA, read in part, is TGTGCCAGCAGTCAAATCGACAGCGACTATGGC. Protein product: CASSQIDSDYG. In full, the CDR3 reads CASSQIDSDYGYTF.

This clone came up many times. The CDR3 is cut off 3 residues early in the read; its end comes from the germline J gene. V and J are TRBV30 and TRBJ1-2; maybe TRBD1 (6 bases). There are 13 residues in the CDR3. Trimming shortened V by 5 bases and J by 7 bases, and 17 bases separated the two germline ends. Germline CDR1 and CDR2: GTSNPN and SVGIG (reference sequence). The sequenced part of the CDR3 DNA is TGTGCCTGGGATACTGGGAGACAGGTTGGC. It specifies CAWDTGRQVG. The CDR3, in full, reads CAWDTGRQVGYTF.

This clone was picked up many times. Read sequence stops 3 residues before the CDR3 end, and the germline J gene provides the missing end. The chain employs TRBV27 and TRBJ2-1; 16 nucleotides agree with TRBD2. V shed 0 bases and J 4 bases; nucleotides not matched to a gene: 0. This CDR3 contains 17 residues. Per germline, CDR1 MNHEY and CDR2 SMNVEV (reference sequence). CDR3 protein: CASSLSGLAGGYNEQFF. Partial CDR3 DNA: TGTGCCAGCAGTTTATCGGGACTAGCGGGAGGGTACAATGAG.

This clone was detected many times. The read terminates 3 residues before the CDR3 end, so the remaining end is supplied by the germline J gene. The chain carries TRBV6-1 and TRBJ1-5; 7 nucleotides line up with TRBD1. The V gene end was trimmed by 2 bases and the J gene end by 4 bases; junction bases not matched to a gene: 8. Germline V gene data show CDR1 as MNHNS and CDR2 as SASEGT. This CDR3 is 16 amino acids long. The CDR3: CASSEQTGMGNQPQHF. The sequenced part of the CDR3 DNA is TGTGCCAGCAGTGAACAGACAGGGATGGGTAATCAGCCC.

At least ten counts were recorded for this clone. The read ends 3 residues early relative to the CDR3; the germline J gene fills the gap. V and J are TRBV20-1 and TRBJ1-3; perhaps TRBD1 as D (5 bases). V dropped 6 bases and J dropped 0 bases, with 18 bases sitting between them. The CDR3 has 16 amino acids. From germline, CDR1 is DFQATT and CDR2 SNEGSKA (reference sequence). The part of the CDR3 DNA that was read is TGCAGTGCCACCATGGGGGGTCGCAGCTCTGGAAACACC. It yields the protein CSATMGGRSSGNT. The whole CDR3 protein is CSATMGGRSSGNTIYF.

This clone was detected many times. The read halts 3 residues ahead of the CDR3 end, with the missing end drawn from the germline J gene. The chain links TRBV7-3 to TRBJ2-7; D not resolved. From germline, CDR1 is SGHTA and CDR2 FQGTGA. The CDR3 is made up of 14 amino acids. V dropped 0 bases and J dropped 6 bases, with 12 bases sitting between them. The CDR3 is CASSLTWISPEQYF. The covered CDR3 bases are TGTGCCAGCAGCTTAACTTGGATTAGCCCCGAG.

A note on this clone: The read ends 3 residues early relative to the CDR3; the germline J gene fills the gap. Distinct nucleotide sequences in the sample also encode this CDR3. V usage is TRBV7-6 and J usage is TRBJ2-7; TRBD2 aligns across 9 bases. The ends lost 5 bases at V and 2 bases at J; junction bases unmatched: 7. The CDR3 spans 15 residues. The germline V gene encodes CDR1 SGHVS and CDR2 FNYEAQ. CDR3 sequence reads: CASSQLAGGTYEQYF. The CDR3 bases that were read are TGTGCCAGCAGCCAATTGGCGGGAGGGACCTACGAG.

This clone occurred many times. The read halts 3 residues ahead of the CDR3 end, with the missing end drawn from the germline J gene. The J gene is TRBJ1-4, the V gene TRBV20-1; D is perhaps TRBD1 (6 bases). The CDR3 has 15 amino acids. V was clipped by 0 bases and J by 1 base, with 9 bases between them. The germline gives CDR1 DFQATT, CDR2 SNEGSKA (reference sequence). CDR3: CSAREQGITNEKLFF. CDR3 bases read: TGCAGTGCTAGAGAACAGGGAATAACTAATGAAAAA.

This clone was detected many times. The sequenced fragment ends 3 residues before the CDR3 boundary, so the rest is inferred from the germline J gene. The chain couples TRBV7-9 to TRBJ2-1; a weak D match, TRBD2 (6 bases). Germline lookup yields CDR1 SEHNR and CDR2 FQNEAQ (reference sequence). There are 12 residues in the CDR3. V was shortened by 5 bases and J by 9 bases, with 11 bases between the two germline ends. CDR3 DNA, as far as it was read: TGTGCCAGCAGCGCTCTAGCGCCTGAG. This gives the protein CASSALAPE. The whole CDR3 is CASSALAPEQFF.